This note documents a single T cell receptor beta chain sequence. J lost 3 bases, V lost 3 bases, and 4 bases had no gene match. The CDR3 consists of 15 residues. Germline V gives CDR1 MGHRA, CDR2 YSYEKL. This sample stems from a study of control samples from healthy donors and cancer patients. This table comes from immunoSEQ multiplex PCR, and its TCRdb copy is limited to in-frame clones, with some not included. The sample holds around 190,000 clones, nearly 90% seen once. The sequence came from a woman in her 50s in good health. Sequencing was carried out using blood. The rearrangement links TRBV4-1 to TRBJ2-5; 10 nucleotides agree with TRBD1. The CDR3 region has the DNA TGCGCCAGCAGCCACCCCGGGACAGGGGAAGAGACCCAGTACTTC. This codes for CASSHPGTGEETQYF.